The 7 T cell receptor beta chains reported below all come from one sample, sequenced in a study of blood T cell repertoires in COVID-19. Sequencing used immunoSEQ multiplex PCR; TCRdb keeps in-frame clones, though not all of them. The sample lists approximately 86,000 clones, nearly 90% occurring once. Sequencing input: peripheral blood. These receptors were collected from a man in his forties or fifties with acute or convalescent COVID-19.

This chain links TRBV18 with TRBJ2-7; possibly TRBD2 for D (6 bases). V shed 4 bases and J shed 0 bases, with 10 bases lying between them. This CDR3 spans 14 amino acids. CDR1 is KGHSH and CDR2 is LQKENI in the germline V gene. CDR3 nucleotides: TGTGCCAGCTCACGGGGGACTGCCTCCTACGAGCAGTACTTC. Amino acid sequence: CASSRGTASYEQYF.

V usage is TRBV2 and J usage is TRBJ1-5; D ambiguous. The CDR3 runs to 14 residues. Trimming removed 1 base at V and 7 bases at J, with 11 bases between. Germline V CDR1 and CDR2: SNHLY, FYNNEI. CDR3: CASSEGRGNQPQHF. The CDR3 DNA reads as TGTGCCAGCAGTGAAGGGCGGGGAAACCAGCCCCAGCATTTT.

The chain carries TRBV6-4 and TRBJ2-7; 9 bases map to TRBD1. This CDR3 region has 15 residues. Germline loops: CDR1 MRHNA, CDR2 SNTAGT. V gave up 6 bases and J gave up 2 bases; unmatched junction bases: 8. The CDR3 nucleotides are TGTGCCAGCAGGGGGGGACAGGGAAGGGCCTACGAGCAGTACGTC. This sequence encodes CASRGGQGRAYEQYV.

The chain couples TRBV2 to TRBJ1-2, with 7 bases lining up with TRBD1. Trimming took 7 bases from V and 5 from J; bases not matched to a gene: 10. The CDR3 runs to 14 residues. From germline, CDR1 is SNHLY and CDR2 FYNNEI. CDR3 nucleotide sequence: TGTGCCAGCAACCCAGGAGGGGGCACTTATGGCTACACCTTC. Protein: CASNPGGGTYGYTF. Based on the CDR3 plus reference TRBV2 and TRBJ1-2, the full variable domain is EPEVTQTPSHQVTQMGQEVILRCVPISNHLYFYWYRQILGQKVEFLVSFYNNEISEKSEIFDDQFSVERPDGSNFTLKIRSTKLEDSAMYFCASNPGGGTYGYTFGSGTRLTVV.

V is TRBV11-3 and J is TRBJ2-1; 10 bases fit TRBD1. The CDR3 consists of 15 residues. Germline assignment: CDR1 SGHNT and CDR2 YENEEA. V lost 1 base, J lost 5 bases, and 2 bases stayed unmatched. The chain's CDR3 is CASSLGGTGDNEQFF. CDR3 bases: TGTGCCAGCAGCTTAGGAGGGACAGGGGACAATGAGCAGTTCTTC.

CDR3 bases: TGTGCCAGCAGCCCGCGGGGTCAGCCCCAGCATTTT. This encodes CASSPRGQPQHF. The V call is TRBV7-6, the J call TRBJ1-5; no reliable D call. CDR3 length: 12 amino acids. The germline CDR1 and CDR2 sequences are SGHVS and FNYEAQ. The ends were cut back, 5 bases at V and 6 bases at J, with 8 bases in the middle.

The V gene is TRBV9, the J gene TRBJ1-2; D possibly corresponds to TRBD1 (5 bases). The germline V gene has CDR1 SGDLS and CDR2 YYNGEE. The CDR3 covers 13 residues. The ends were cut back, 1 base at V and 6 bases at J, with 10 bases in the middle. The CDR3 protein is CASSVQGYHGYTF. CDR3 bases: TGTGCCAGCAGCGTACAGGGATACCATGGCTACACCTTC.